A single sample gave rise to the 18 T cell receptor beta chains below, sequenced in a study of T-cell reconstitution after alpha-beta-depleted transplantation in children. The TCRbeta library was prepared with unique molecular identifiers. TCRdb ran MiXCR on the PCR reads and lists one entry per CDR3 protein. The data contain a few hundred thousand distinct CDR3 sequences, roughly 16% of them seen just once; the ten biggest clones take up under 30%. The specimen comprised PBMCs, mostly from graft donor cells, sampled 360 days after TCRalphabeta/CD19-depleted stem cell transplant. The origin of the receptors is a boy in the first two years of life who had a stem cell transplant for Wiskott-Aldrich syndrome, so the T cells may come from the graft donor.

The J gene is TRBJ1-2, the V gene TRBV25-1; D perhaps matches TRBD1 (6 bases). V was pared by 3 bases and J by 8 bases, with 22 bases between. The germline CDR1 and CDR2 sequences are MGHDK and SYGVNS. The CDR3 loop spans 16 amino acids. The CDR3 loop reads CASSDGATGKDRGYTF. CDR3 in DNA: TGTGCCAGCAGTGATGGGGCTACAGGGAAGGATAGGGGCTACACCTTC.

This clonotype was detected a few times. The chain links TRBV29-1 to TRBJ2-1; D remains ambiguous. CDR3 size: 15 residues. Germline V gene lookup returns CDR1 SQVTM and CDR2 ANQGSEA. The CDR3 reads CSVTLVGTDHNEQFF. The CDR3 DNA is TGCAGTGTGACCCTGGTCGGTACCGATCACAATGAGCAGTTCTTC.

For the CDR3, the DNA is TGTGCCAGCAGCCACCCTCGGGATAGCGGGAGGGATGAGCAGTTCTTC. This gives the protein CASSHPRDSGRDEQFF. J is TRBJ2-1 and V is TRBV7-9; 11 bases align to TRBD2. V shed 5 bases, J shed 8 bases, and the junction held 11 bases outside the gene matches. The CDR3 runs to 16 residues. CDR1 is SEHNR, CDR2 FQNEAQ, per germline (reference sequence).

J is TRBJ2-4 and V is TRBV20-1; D is undetermined. The germline CDR1 and CDR2 sequences are DFQATT and SNEGSKA (reference sequence). The CDR3 sequence is 13 residues long. V shed 5 bases and J shed 8 bases, with 16 bases lying between them. The chain's CDR3 is CSASYSGTDIQYF. For the CDR3, the DNA is TGCAGTGCTTCTTACTCGGGTACGGACATTCAGTACTTC.

A few counts support this clonotype. This sequence joins TRBV5-1 and TRBJ2-1; 12 nucleotides line up with TRBD2. The germline V gene has CDR1 SGHRS and CDR2 YFSETQ. There are 16 residues in the CDR3. V gave up 1 base and J gave up 8 bases; unmatched junction bases: 7. CDR3: CASSLRLAGDWDEQFF. The CDR3 DNA sequence: TGCGCCAGCAGCTTGAGACTAGCGGGAGATTGGGATGAGCAGTTCTTC.

This clonotype was counted a few times. This chain uses TRBV5-1 with TRBJ2-2; the D is unclear. CDR3 length: 15 residues. Germline lookup yields CDR1 SGHRS and CDR2 YFSETQ. The V gene lost 6 bases and the J gene lost 2 bases, with 14 bases spanning the gap. CDR3 sequence (DNA): TGCGCCAGCACGGATCAAGGGCCAAACACCGGGGAGCTGTTTTTT. It yields the protein CASTDQGPNTGELFF.

This chain links TRBV6-1 with TRBJ2-3; D gene unclear. Trimming pared 6 bases from V and 2 bases from J, leaving 6 bases between. The CDR3 is 12 amino acids. Germline V gene sequence: CDR1 MNHNS, CDR2 SASEGT. The CDR3 DNA reads TGTGCCAGCAGACAGCCCACAGATACGCAGTATTTT. It encodes CASRQPTDTQYF.

This clonotype came up a few times. This chain uses TRBV29-1 with TRBJ1-2, with 7 bases aligning to TRBD1. V gave up 4 bases and J gave up 2 bases; unmatched junction bases: 1. The germline gives CDR1 SQVTM, CDR2 ANQGSEA. The CDR3 has 12 residues. CDR3 amino acids: CSVVTGNYGYTF. In DNA form, the CDR3 reads TGCAGCGTTGTGACAGGGAACTATGGCTACACCTTC.

The chain couples TRBV5-1 to TRBJ2-6, with TRBD1 matching 7 bases. Germline CDR1 SGHRS, CDR2 YFSETQ. V shed 5 bases and J 0 bases; nucleotides not matched to a gene: 8. The CDR3 length is 17 residues. The CDR3 DNA reads TGCGCCAGCAGGACGACAGGGAGCGTCTCTGGGGCCAACGTCCTGACTTTC. This sequence encodes CASRTTGSVSGANVLTF.

This chain uses TRBV5-1 with TRBJ2-3, with TRBD1 matching 10 bases. With 4 bases clipped from V and 2 bases from J, the junction kept 19 bases outside the gene matches. CDR1 is SGHRS, CDR2 YFSETQ, per germline. This CDR3 is built from 20 residues. The CDR3 DNA is TGCGCCAGCAGCCTCAAGCCCCCGGGACAGGGGCGACGACCCACAGATACGCAGTATTTT. Encoded protein: CASSLKPPGQGRRPTDTQYF.

This clonotype was recorded a few times. The chain links TRBV4-1 to TRBJ1-5; tentative D call: TRBD1 (6 bases). Germline-derived CDR1 and CDR2 are MGHRA and YSYEKL. There are 14 residues in the CDR3. The V and J ends lost 2 bases and 5 bases respectively, with 10 bases between them. The CDR3 DNA follows: TGCGCCAGCAGCCAACGGAGGGGGGATCAGCCCCAGCATTTT. Translated: CASSQRRGDQPQHF.

V is TRBV11-2 and J is TRBJ2-5; D is perhaps TRBD2 (6 bases). Deletions cut 3 bases from V and 1 base from J, with 12 bases between. Per germline, CDR1 SGHAT and CDR2 FQNNGV. CDR3 length: 15 residues. The DNA for the CDR3 is TGTGCCAGCAGCTTCTCGCCGGGGGTCCAAGAGACCCAGTACTTC. It is translated as CASSFSPGVQETQYF.

In this sample, this clonotype turned up many times. The chain carries TRBV29-1 and TRBJ2-3, with a weak D call TRBD2 (6 bases). CDR1 and CDR2 from the germline V gene are SQVTM and ANQGSEA. This CDR3 region has 12 residues. V was shortened by 6 bases and J by 9 bases, with 16 bases between the two germline ends. The CDR3 reads CSVASARGTQYF. DNA for the CDR3: TGCAGCGTGGCTAGCGCGAGGGGCACGCAGTATTTT.

This rearrangement joins TRBV6-2 or TRBV6-3 to TRBJ2-7; D is unresolved. CDR1 and CDR2 from the germline V gene are MNHEY and SVGEGT. The length of the CDR3 is 13 residues. The ends were cut back, 2 bases at V and 2 bases at J, with 7 bases in the middle. Here the CDR3 DNA reads TGTGCCAGCAGTTACGAGTTTCCCTACGAGCAGTACTTC. Protein sequence: CASSYEFPYEQYF.

This clonotype came up a few times. V usage is TRBV5-1 and J usage is TRBJ2-1; 14 positions agree with TRBD2. The germline V gene encodes CDR1 SGHRS and CDR2 YFSETQ. The CDR3 contains 13 residues. Losses at the gene ends were 4 bases for V and 11 bases for J; bases not matched to a gene: 2. CDR3 region: CASSRTSGRQQFF. The CDR3 DNA reads TGCGCCAGCAGCAGGACTAGCGGGAGGCAGCAGTTCTTC.

The rearrangement links TRBV5-1 to TRBJ2-2, with a tentative D call TRBD1 (5 bases). Deletions cut 3 bases from V and 3 bases from J, with 15 bases between. The germline V gene has CDR1 SGHRS and CDR2 YFSETQ. The CDR3 contains 16 residues. CDR3 residues: CASSYRKGTHTGELFF. In DNA form, the CDR3 reads TGCGCCAGCAGCTACAGGAAGGGTACTCACACCGGGGAGCTGTTTTTT.

The chain uses TRBV30 and TRBJ2-3, with D perhaps being TRBD1 or TRBD2 (5 bases each). The V gene's germline CDR1 is GTSNPN and CDR2 SVGIG (reference sequence). The CDR3 covers 13 residues. V was clipped by 5 bases and J by 1 base, with 10 bases between them. Here the CDR3 DNA reads TGTGCCTGGTACGGGGCCCGCACAGATACGCAGTATTTT. Residues: CAWYGARTDTQYF.

This clonotype was recorded a few times. The gene calls are TRBV20-1 and TRBJ2-3; 9 nucleotides align to TRBD2. J gave up 3 bases and V 3 bases, and 10 bases lay outside the gene matches. Germline V CDR1 and CDR2: DFQATT, SNEGSKA (reference sequence). The CDR3 loop spans 16 amino acids. DNA for the CDR3: TGCAGTGCTAGTGGCCTAGCGGGGTCGCCAACAGATACGCAGTATTTT. Translated, it gives CSASGLAGSPTDTQYF.